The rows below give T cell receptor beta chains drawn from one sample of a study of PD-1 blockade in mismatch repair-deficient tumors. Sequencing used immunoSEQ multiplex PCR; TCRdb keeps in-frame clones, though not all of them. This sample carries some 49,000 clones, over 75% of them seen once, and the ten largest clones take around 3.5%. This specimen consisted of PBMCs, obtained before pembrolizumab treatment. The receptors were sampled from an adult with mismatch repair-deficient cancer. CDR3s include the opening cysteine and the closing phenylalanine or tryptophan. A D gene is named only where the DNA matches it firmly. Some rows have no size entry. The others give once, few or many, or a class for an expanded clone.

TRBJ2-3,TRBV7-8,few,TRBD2,CASSPPLREGGPDTQYF,TGTGCCAGCAGCCCCCCCCTTCGGGAGGGGGGCCCAGATACGCAGTATTTT
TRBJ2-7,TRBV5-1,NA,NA,CASSLAVSLGHEQYF,TGCGCCAGCAGCTTGGCAGTCTCCCTGGGACACGAGCAGTACTTC
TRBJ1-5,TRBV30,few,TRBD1,CAWSPPGTDYQPQHF,TGTGCCTGGAGTCCGCCGGGGACAGATTATCAGCCCCAGCATTTT
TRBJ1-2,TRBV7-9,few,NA,CASSIRQTSHGYTF,TGTGCCAGCAGCATACGACAGACCTCCCATGGCTACACCTTC
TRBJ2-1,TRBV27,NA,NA,CASKVLPASPYNEQFF,TGTGCCAGCAAGGTTCTACCAGCATCCCCCTACAATGAGCAGTTCTTC
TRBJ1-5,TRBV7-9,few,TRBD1,CASSPTGGEGQPQHF,TGTGCCAGCAGCCCCACAGGGGGTGAGGGTCAGCCCCAGCATTTT
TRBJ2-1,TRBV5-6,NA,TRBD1,CASSLRQGRGNEQFF,TGTGCCAGCAGCCTCAGACAGGGACGAGGCAATGAGCAGTTCTTC
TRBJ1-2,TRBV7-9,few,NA,CASSLGRDYGYTF,TGTGCCAGCAGCTTAGGTCGCGACTATGGCTACACCTTC
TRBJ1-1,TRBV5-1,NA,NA,CASSLVPGSTEAFF,TGCGCCAGCAGCTTGGTCCCCGGATCCACTGAAGCTTTCTTT
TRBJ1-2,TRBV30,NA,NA,CAWSAGLWGYTF,TGTGCCTGGAGTGCGGGACTTTGGGGCTACACCTTC
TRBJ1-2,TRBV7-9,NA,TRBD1,CASSSGTDFNYGYTF,TGTGCCAGCAGCTCTGGGACAGACTTTAACTATGGCTACACCTTC
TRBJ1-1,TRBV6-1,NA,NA,CASSGRGRGNTEAFF,TGTGCCAGCAGTGGGAGGGGCAGGGGGAACACTGAAGCTTTCTTT
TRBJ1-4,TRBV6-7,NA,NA,CASSYSTQGRRKLFF,TGTGCCAGCAGTTACTCGACCCAGGGTCGGAGAAAACTGTTTTTT
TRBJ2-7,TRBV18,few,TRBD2,CASSVGHPTSGTPQGTYEQYF,TGTGCCAGCTCAGTGGGACACCCGACTAGCGGGACTCCCCAAGGGACCTACGAGCAGTACTTC
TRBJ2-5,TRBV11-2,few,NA,CASSLGALPEETQYF,TGTGCCAGCAGCTTAGGAGCTCTGCCAGAAGAGACCCAGTACTTC
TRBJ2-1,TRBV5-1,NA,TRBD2,CASTRLAGESSYNEQFF,TGCGCCAGCACCAGATTAGCGGGAGAGAGCTCCTACAATGAGCAGTTCTTC
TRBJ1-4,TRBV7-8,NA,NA,CASSSAQGNEKLFF,TGTGCCAGCAGTTCAGCACAGGGTAATGAAAAACTGTTTTTT
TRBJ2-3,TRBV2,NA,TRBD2,CASSSGTSGTDTQYF,TGTGCCAGCAGTTCCGGGACTAGCGGCACAGATACGCAGTATTTT
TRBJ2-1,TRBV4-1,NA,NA,CASSQAGHSSYNEQFF,TGCGCCAGCAGCCAAGCTGGGCACAGCTCCTACAATGAGCAGTTCTTC
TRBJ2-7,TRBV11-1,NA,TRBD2,CASRPPGLAGGSEQYF,TGTGCCAGCAGGCCTCCGGGACTAGCGGGAGGTTCCGAGCAGTACTTC
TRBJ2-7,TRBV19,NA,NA,CASSMLPQSSYEQYF,TGTGCCAGTAGTATGTTGCCGCAGAGCTCCTACGAGCAGTACTTC
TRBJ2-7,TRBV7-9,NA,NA,CATNQGNRDTLYEQYF,TGTGCCACCAATCAGGGGAACCGGGACACACTGTACGAGCAGTACTTC
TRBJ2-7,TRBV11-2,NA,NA,CASTLSVLTYEQYF,TGTGCCAGCACCCTGTCGGTTTTAACCTACGAGCAGTACTTC
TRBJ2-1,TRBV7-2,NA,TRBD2,CASLRGLDNEQFF,TGTGCCAGCCTGCGGGGACTAGACAATGAGCAGTTCTTC
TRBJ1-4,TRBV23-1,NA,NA,CASSQCRYHRAWGDEKLFF,TGCGCCAGCAGTCAATGTCGATATCATCGGGCTTGGGGGGATGAAAAACTGTTTTTT
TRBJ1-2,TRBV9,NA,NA,CASSSGFNYGYTF,TGTGCCAGCAGCTCCGGTTTTAACTATGGCTACACCTTC
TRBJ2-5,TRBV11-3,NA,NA,CASSFFGRQNQETQYF,TGTGCCAGCAGCTTCTTCGGGAGACAAAACCAAGAGACCCAGTACTTC
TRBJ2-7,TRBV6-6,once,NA,CASSYSNEQYF,TGTGCCAGCAGTTACTCGAACGAGCAGTACTTC
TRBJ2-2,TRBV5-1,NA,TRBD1,CASSWTGSTGELFF,TGCGCCAGCAGCTGGACAGGGAGCACCGGGGAGCTGTTTTTT
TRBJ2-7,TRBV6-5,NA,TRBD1,CASSYQTDRAYEQYF,TGTGCCAGCAGTTACCAAACAGACAGGGCCTACGAGCAGTACTTC
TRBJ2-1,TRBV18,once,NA,CASSLEGDNEQFF,TGTGCCAGCTCACTTGAGGGGGACAATGAGCAGTTCTTC
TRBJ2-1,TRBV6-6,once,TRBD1,CASSSPGTGDNEQFF,TGTGCCAGCAGTTCCCCCGGGACAGGGGACAATGAGCAGTTCTTC
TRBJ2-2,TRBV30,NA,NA,CAWSPLGPWNTGELFF,TGTGCCTGGAGTCCCCTAGGGCCATGGAACACCGGGGAGCTGTTTTTT
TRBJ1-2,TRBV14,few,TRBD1,CASSQDRTGGRGYTF,TGTGCCAGCAGCCAAGATAGAACAGGGGGACGTGGCTACACCTTC
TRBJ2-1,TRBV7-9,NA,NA,CASSLELRQSSYNEQFF,TGTGCCAGCAGCTTAGAGCTGCGACAGAGCTCCTACAATGAGCAGTTCTTC
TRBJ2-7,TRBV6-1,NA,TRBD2,CASSRTSTSAEQYF,TGTGCCAGCAGTAGAACCTCAACTAGCGCTGAGCAGTACTTC
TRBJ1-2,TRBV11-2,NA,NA,CASSPVRGYGYTF,TGTGCCAGCAGCCCGGTTAGGGGTTATGGCTACACCTTC
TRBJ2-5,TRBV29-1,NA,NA,CSVESGETQYF,TGCAGCGTTGAATCGGGGGAGACCCAGTACTTC
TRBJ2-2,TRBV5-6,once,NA,CASSLGRISGGTGELFF,TGTGCCAGCAGCTTAGGACGGATTTCAGGGGGGACCGGGGAGCTGTTTTTT
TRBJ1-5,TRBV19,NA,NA,CASSAFKSQHF,TGTGCCAGTAGTGCGTTCAAGTCCCAGCATTTT
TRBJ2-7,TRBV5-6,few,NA,CASTLGGIRDEQYF,TGTGCCAGCACCCTAGGCGGGATTAGAGACGAGCAGTACTTC
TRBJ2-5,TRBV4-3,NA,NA,CASSQGQSNAQYF,TGCGCCAGCAGCCAAGGACAGAGTAACGCCCAGTACTTC
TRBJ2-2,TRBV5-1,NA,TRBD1,CASSYTGADTGELFF,TGCGCCAGCAGCTATACAGGGGCGGACACCGGGGAGCTGTTTTTT
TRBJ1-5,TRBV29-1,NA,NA,CSTGPERNQPQHF,TGCAGCACCGGACCAGAGCGCAATCAGCCCCAGCATTTT
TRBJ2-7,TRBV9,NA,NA,CASSVGGAGSYEQYF,TGTGCCAGCAGCGTCGGGGGAGCTGGCTCCTACGAGCAGTACTTC
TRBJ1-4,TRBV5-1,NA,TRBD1,CASSLAPLGQGGPSTNEKLFF,TGCGCCAGCAGCTTGGCGCCTCTGGGACAGGGGGGTCCCTCAACTAATGAAAAACTGTTTTTT
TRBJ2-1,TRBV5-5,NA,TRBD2,CASSGGGRYNEQFF,TGTGCCAGCAGCGGGGGGGGTCGGTACAATGAGCAGTTCTTC
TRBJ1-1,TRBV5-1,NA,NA,CASSLYAGATEAFF,TGCGCCAGCAGCTTGTATGCAGGGGCTACTGAAGCTTTCTTT
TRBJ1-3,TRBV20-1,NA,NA,CSAQDTVGLYF,TGCAGTGCCCAGGACACGGTCGGGCTATATTTT
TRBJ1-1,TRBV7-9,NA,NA,CASSFGGLNTEAFF,TGTGCCAGCAGCTTTGGCGGCTTGAACACTGAAGCTTTCTTT
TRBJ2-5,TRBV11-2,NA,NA,CASSRGDRTQYF,TGTGCCAGCAGCAGAGGGGATAGGACCCAGTACTTC
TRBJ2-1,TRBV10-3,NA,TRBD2,CACGAGFDNEQFF,TGTGCTTGCGGAGCGGGGTTCGACAATGAGCAGTTCTTC
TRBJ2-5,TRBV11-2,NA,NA,CASSLAGRLGGAETQYF,TGTGCCAGCAGCTTAGCGGGCAGATTGGGTGGGGCGGAGACCCAGTACTTC
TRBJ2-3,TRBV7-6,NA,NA,CASSFGDKPTDTQYF,TGTGCCAGCAGCTTCGGGGATAAACCCACAGATACGCAGTATTTT
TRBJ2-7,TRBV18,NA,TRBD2,CASSPGTSYEQYF,TGTGCCAGCTCTCCTGGGACTAGCTACGAGCAGTACTTC
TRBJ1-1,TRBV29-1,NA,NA,CSVEGQGIGAFF,TGCAGCGTTGAAGGCCAGGGCATTGGAGCTTTCTTT
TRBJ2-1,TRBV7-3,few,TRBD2,CASSLKGGRGKFF,TGTGCCAGCAGCTTAAAAGGCGGGAGGGGAAAGTTCTTC
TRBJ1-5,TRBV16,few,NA,CASKWEFGSNQPQHF,TGTGCCAGCAAATGGGAATTTGGAAGCAATCAGCCCCAGCATTTT
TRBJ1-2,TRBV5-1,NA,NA,CASSLGDRNYGYTF,TGCGCCAGCAGCTTGGGGGACCGTAACTATGGCTACACCTTC
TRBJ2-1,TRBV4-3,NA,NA,CASSPRTRADNEQFF,TGCGCCAGCAGCCCAAGAACCCGGGCGGACAATGAGCAGTTCTTC